A selection of T cell receptor beta chains follows, all from one sample in a study of blood T cells in healthy people across ages. TCRdb itself ran the 5' RACE reads through MiXCR, one entry per CDR3 protein. The table has about 630,000 distinct CDR3 sequences, around a fifth seen once. The sequenced sample was blood. The origin of the receptors is a man between 65 and 80 years old in good health. The CDR3 runs from the conserved cysteine through the conserved F or W. Each record gives: V gene, clone size, D gene, J gene, CDR3 DNA, CDR3 protein. D genes are given only for firm matches. Clone size is given for some rows only: seen once, a few or many times, or a class if the clone is expanded.

TRBV6-2/TRBV6-3	few	NA	TRBJ2-3	TGTGCCAGCAGTTACTCTGGAGAGACAGATACGCAGTATTTT	CASSYSGETDTQYF
TRBV4-3	few	TRBD1	TRBJ2-7	TGCGCCAGCAGCCATGGGACAGACTCCTACGAGCAGTACTTC	CASSHGTDSYEQYF
TRBV27	NA	NA	TRBJ2-7	TGTGCCAGCAGACGCCGGGATTCCTACGAGCAGTACTTC	CASRRRDSYEQYF
TRBV6-6	NA	NA	TRBJ2-5	TGTGCCAGCAGTATTTCAGGGGCGGGAGAGACCCAGTACTTC	CASSISGAGETQYF
TRBV29-1	many	TRBD2	TRBJ2-7	TGCAGCGTTGTGGGACTAGCCACCTACGAGCAGTACTTC	CSVVGLATYEQYF
TRBV12-3/TRBV12-4	few	NA	TRBJ2-1	TGTGCCAGCAGCCGAACTTTAGAATTATTGTCCTACAATGAGCAGTTCTTC	CASSRTLELLSYNEQFF
TRBV15	NA	NA	TRBJ1-1	TGTGCCACCTTCAGGGACACTGAAGCTTTCTTT	CATFRDTEAFF
TRBV6-2/TRBV6-3	NA	NA	TRBJ1-1	TGTGCCAGCAGTCCAGGGTGGGAGAACACTGAAGCTTTCTTT	CASSPGWENTEAFF
TRBV6-6	NA	TRBD2	TRBJ2-5	TGTGCCAGCAGTTCCCCGAGCGGGAGCAGCCAAGAGACCCAGTACTTC	CASSSPSGSSQETQYF
TRBV28	NA	TRBD1	TRBJ2-4	TGTGCCGCAGGGGGGACAGGGCTGGCCAAAAACATTCAGTACTTC	CAAGGTGLAKNIQYF
TRBV20-1	few	TRBD1	TRBJ2-1	TGCAGTGCTGAGGGGGCGGCCAGCGAGCAGTTCTTC	CSAEGAASEQFF
TRBV6-6	NA	NA	TRBJ1-6	TGTGCCAGCAGTCTCGACGGCAACTATAATTCACCCCTCCACTTT	CASSLDGNYNSPLHF
TRBV7-9	many	TRBD1	TRBJ2-3	TGTGCCAGCAGCCCCAGGGACAGCGGCACAGATACGCAGTATTTT	CASSPRDSGTDTQYF
TRBV6-1	NA	TRBD2	TRBJ2-7	TGTGCCAGCAGTGACACGAGCGGGGGTCCCTACGAGCAGTACTTC	CASSDTSGGPYEQYF
TRBV12-3/TRBV12-4	NA	TRBD1	TRBJ1-2	TGTGCCAGCAGTACGACAGGGATCTATGGCTACACCTTC	CASSTTGIYGYTF
TRBV29-1	NA	NA	TRBJ2-3	TGCAGCGTTTCGGGTGGGGGAACTAGCACAGACACGCAGTATTTT	CSVSGGGTSTDTQYF
TRBV27	NA	NA	TRBJ2-2	TGTGCCAGCAGTTTTGGTGGCCCCGGGGAGCTGCTTTTT	CASSFGGPGELLF
TRBV4-2	NA	NA	TRBJ1-5	TGTGCCAGCAGCCAAGAAGGCGGGGCAGGGCAGCCCCAGCATTTT	CASSQEGGAGQPQHF
TRBV10-3	NA	NA	TRBJ2-3	TGTGCCATCAGTAATCAGGAGCTCACAGATACGCAGTATTTT	CAISNQELTDTQYF
TRBV29-1	NA	NA	TRBJ1-1	TGCAGCGTTGAAGGGGGGACCGCTTACACTGAAGCTTTCTTT	CSVEGGTAYTEAFF
TRBV27	NA	NA	TRBJ1-2	TGTGCCAGCAGCGTCAGGGGATTGGATGGCTACACCTTC	CASSVRGLDGYTF
TRBV28	many	TRBD1	TRBJ2-5	TGTGCCAGCCGAAAGGAACAGGGGGCGCGTTCCCAAGAGACCCAGTACTTC	CASRKEQGARSQETQYF
TRBV20-1	NA	TRBD2	TRBJ2-1	TGCAGTGCTTCTACCGGGACTAGCGGGGAATCCAATGAGCAGTTCTTC	CSASTGTSGESNEQFF
TRBV7-9	once	NA	TRBJ1-1	TGTGCCAGCAGCTTAGGGGGCATGAACACTCAAGCTTTCTTT	CASSLGGMNTQAFF
TRBV10-3	few	NA	TRBJ2-1	TGTGCCATCGGTGGAGGGTTCGATGAGCAGTTCTTC	CAIGGGFDEQFF
TRBV9	NA	NA	TRBJ2-3	TGTGCCAGCAGCGCCTCCCGCACAGATACGCAGTATTTT	CASSASRTDTQYF
TRBV19	NA	NA	TRBJ2-7	TGTGCCAGTAGCTCTTCTGGGGGAGTGGAGTACTTC	CASSSSGGVEYF
TRBV6-5	NA	NA	TRBJ2-5	TGTGCCAGCAGTCTACGGGCCGGGACGACGCTTCAAGAGACCCAGTACTTC	CASSLRAGTTLQETQYF
TRBV18	many	NA	TRBJ2-6	TGTGCCAGCTCACCATTGGGGGTCTCTGGGGCCAACGTCCTGACTTTC	CASSPLGVSGANVLTF
TRBV5-1	few	NA	TRBJ1-2	TGCGCCAGCAGCCCCGGGACGGATGGCTACACCTTC	CASSPGTDGYTF
TRBV7-6	many	TRBD1	TRBJ2-1	TGTGCCAGCAGCTTGCAGGGACAGGCAAGCTCCTACAATGAGCAGTTCTTC	CASSLQGQASSYNEQFF
TRBV10-1	many	NA	TRBJ2-2	TGCGCCAGCAGTAGAGCCCTTGACGGGGAGCTGTTTTTT	CASSRALDGELFF
TRBV29-1	many	NA	TRBJ2-1	TGCAGCGTTGCACAGGGCCTCTACAATGAGCAGTTCTTC	CSVAQGLYNEQFF
TRBV12-3/TRBV12-4	NA	TRBD1	TRBJ2-5	TGTGCCAGCAGCCGAACCAGGGGGCGCGAGACCCAGTACTTC	CASSRTRGRETQYF
TRBV7-2	NA	NA	TRBJ2-3	TGTGCCAGCAGCTTAAGTGCTAGCGCGATAATCACAGATACGCAGTATTTT	CASSLSASAIITDTQYF
TRBV4-3	NA	NA	TRBJ2-7	TGCGCCAGCAGCCCGGATTACGGGGCCTACGAGCAGTACTTC	CASSPDYGAYEQYF
TRBV7-2	few	NA	TRBJ2-5	TGTGCCAGCAGCTTCAGCGTTAGCTCCTACAATGAGCAGCTCTTC	CASSFSVSSYNEQLF
TRBV6-2/TRBV6-3	few	TRBD1	TRBJ2-2	TGTGCCAGCAGCACCGGACAGGGGGGACGCGGGGAGCTGTTTTTT	CASSTGQGGRGELFF
TRBV6-2/TRBV6-3	few	TRBD1	TRBJ2-7	TGTGCCAGCAGATTAGTTCCGGGACAGGGTACGAACGAGCAGTACTTC	CASRLVPGQGTNEQYF
TRBV5-6	NA	NA	TRBJ2-7	TGTGCCAGCAGCTTGGGTAGCCTGCTCTACGAGCAGTACTTC	CASSLGSLLYEQYF
TRBV12-3/TRBV12-4	NA	NA	TRBJ2-3	TGTGCCAGCAGACGTGGGAGAGCGGATACGCAGTATTTT	CASRRGRADTQYF
TRBV6-2/TRBV6-3	NA	TRBD2	TRBJ2-5	TGTGCCAGCTCACCAACTAGCGGGAGGGTCGCGAGGGAGCAGTACTTC	CASSPTSGRVAREQYF
TRBV7-9	few	TRBD1	TRBJ1-6	TGTGCCAGCAGCTCTACGGACAGGGCAAATTCACCCCTCCACTTT	CASSSTDRANSPLHF
TRBV10-2	once	NA	TRBJ1-6	TGCGCCAGCAGTGAGAGTGGGGGGGTAGGTTCACCCCTCCACTTT	CASSESGGVGSPLHF
TRBV15	many	TRBD1	TRBJ2-5	TGTGCCACCAGCAGAGACCCGGGACAGCAAGAGACCCAGTACTTC	CATSRDPGQQETQYF
TRBV20-1	NA	TRBD2	TRBJ2-1	TGCAGTGCTAGAGATCTAGCGGGAGGACAATACAATGAGCAGTTCTTC	CSARDLAGGQYNEQFF
TRBV6-2/TRBV6-3	NA	NA	TRBJ1-2	TGTGCCAGCAGTTACTCTCTTGGGACCTTAACGCCTGGCTACACCTTC	CASSYSLGTLTPGYTF
TRBV24-1	NA	TRBD1	TRBJ2-1	TGTGCCACCAGTGATACCGCGGGACAGGGCAGGGGGTACAATGAGCAGTTCTTC	CATSDTAGQGRGYNEQFF